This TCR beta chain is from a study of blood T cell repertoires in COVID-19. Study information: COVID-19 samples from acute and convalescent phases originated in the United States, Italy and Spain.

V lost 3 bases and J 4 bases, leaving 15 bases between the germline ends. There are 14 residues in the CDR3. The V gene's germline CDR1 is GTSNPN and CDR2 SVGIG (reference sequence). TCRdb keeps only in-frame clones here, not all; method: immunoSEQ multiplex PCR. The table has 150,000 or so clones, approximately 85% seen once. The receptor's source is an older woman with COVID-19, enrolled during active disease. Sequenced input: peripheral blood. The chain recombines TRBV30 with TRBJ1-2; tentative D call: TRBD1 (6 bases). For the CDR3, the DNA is TGTGCCTGGAGCGTGCCCGCAGGGGCCTATGGCTACACCTTC. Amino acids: CAWSVPAGAYGYTF.